The rows below give T cell receptor beta chains drawn from one sample of a study of blood T cells in healthy people across ages. Via MiXCR, TCRdb re-called the 5' RACE reads, giving one row per CDR3 protein. The sample yields 590,000 or so distinct CDR3 sequences, around 31% seen once. The sample comprised blood. These receptors originate from a woman aged 80 or over in good health. Both conserved end residues are part of each CDR3. Fields, in order: CDR3 length, D gene, clone size, V gene, J gene, CDR3 DNA, CDR3 protein. A D gene is named only where the DNA matches it firmly. Clone size is given for some rows only: seen once, a few or many times, or a class if the clone is expanded.

cdr3_length: 15; d_call: TRBD1; clone_size: many; v_call: TRBV24-1; j_call: TRBJ2-1; cdr3_nt: TGTGCCACCAGTGATTCCGGGACAGGGGTTTATGAGCAGTTCTTC; cdr3_aa: CATSDSGTGVYEQFF
cdr3_length: 14; d_call: TRBD1; clone_size: -; v_call: TRBV20-1; j_call: TRBJ1-5; cdr3_nt: TGCAGTGCAGGGACAGGGGCCTCACATCAGCCCCAGCATTTT; cdr3_aa: CSAGTGASHQPQHF
cdr3_length: 14; d_call: -; clone_size: few; v_call: TRBV6-6; j_call: TRBJ1-2; cdr3_nt: TGTGCCAGCACGAGAAGGGGTTTCACCTATGGCTACACCTTC; cdr3_aa: CASTRRGFTYGYTF
cdr3_length: 13; d_call: -; clone_size: -; v_call: TRBV2; j_call: TRBJ1-4; cdr3_nt: TGTGCCAGCAGGGGGATCAGTAATGAAAAACTGTTTTTT; cdr3_aa: CASRGISNEKLFF
cdr3_length: 13; d_call: -; clone_size: many; v_call: TRBV20-1; j_call: TRBJ2-7; cdr3_nt: TGCAGTGCCCGAGGTGGAGCTTCCTACGAGCAGTACTTC; cdr3_aa: CSARGGASYEQYF
cdr3_length: 13; d_call: -; clone_size: many; v_call: TRBV20-1; j_call: TRBJ2-3; cdr3_nt: TGCAGTGCCCGAAGGGTGGGCACAGATACGCAGTATTTT; cdr3_aa: CSARRVGTDTQYF
cdr3_length: 14; d_call: TRBD1; clone_size: many; v_call: TRBV2; j_call: TRBJ1-5; cdr3_nt: TGTGCCAGCACCGACAGGGCCAGCAATCAGCCCCAGCATTTT; cdr3_aa: CASTDRASNQPQHF
cdr3_length: 13; d_call: -; clone_size: many; v_call: TRBV7-2; j_call: TRBJ2-7; cdr3_nt: TGTGCCAGCAGTAAATTTGGTTACAATGAGCAGTACTTC; cdr3_aa: CASSKFGYNEQYF
cdr3_length: 17; d_call: TRBD2; clone_size: many; v_call: TRBV12-5; j_call: TRBJ2-5; cdr3_nt: TGTGCTAGTGGTTTGCCCCGGGGGGGAGAGGAACAAGAGACCCAGTACTTC; cdr3_aa: CASGLPRGGEEQETQYF
cdr3_length: 13; d_call: -; clone_size: -; v_call: TRBV29-1; j_call: TRBJ1-2; cdr3_nt: TGCAGCGTTGATGTATGGATTAACTATGGCTACACCTTC; cdr3_aa: CSVDVWINYGYTF
cdr3_length: 12; d_call: TRBD1; clone_size: many; v_call: TRBV20-1; j_call: TRBJ2-5; cdr3_nt: TGCAGCGCCCGCGACAGGGGTGAGACCCAGTACTTC; cdr3_aa: CSARDRGETQYF
cdr3_length: 14; d_call: TRBD1; clone_size: -; v_call: TRBV18; j_call: TRBJ1-5; cdr3_nt: TGTGCCAGCTCGCCGGACAGGGGGTATCAGCCCCAGCATTTT; cdr3_aa: CASSPDRGYQPQHF
cdr3_length: 15; d_call: TRBD1; clone_size: few; v_call: TRBV2; j_call: TRBJ1-4; cdr3_nt: TGTGCCAGCAGTGAAGAGGACAGGCCCCGGGAAAAACGGTTTTTT; cdr3_aa: CASSEEDRPREKRFF
cdr3_length: 14; d_call: TRBD1; clone_size: many; v_call: TRBV27; j_call: TRBJ2-1; cdr3_nt: TGTGCCAGCAGTTCCAACAGGGGGCAGAATGAGCAGTTCTTC; cdr3_aa: CASSSNRGQNEQFF
cdr3_length: 16; d_call: TRBD2; clone_size: few; v_call: TRBV9; j_call: TRBJ2-3; cdr3_nt: TGTGCCAGCAGCGTAGTGGCGGGGGGGCCGACAGATACGCAGTATTTT; cdr3_aa: CASSVVAGGPTDTQYF
cdr3_length: 13; d_call: -; clone_size: many; v_call: TRBV6-5; j_call: TRBJ1-2; cdr3_nt: TGTGCCAGCCGCAGGGAGAGGGGCCATGGCTACACCTTC; cdr3_aa: CASRRERGHGYTF
cdr3_length: 14; d_call: -; clone_size: once; v_call: TRBV20-1; j_call: TRBJ2-7; cdr3_nt: TGCAGTGCTAGAGACGGTGACAGGTTCAACGAGCAGTACTTC; cdr3_aa: CSARDGDRFNEQYF
cdr3_length: 14; d_call: -; clone_size: many; v_call: TRBV7-2; j_call: TRBJ2-1; cdr3_nt: TGTGCCAGCAGCCGGGGACGGATATACAATGAGCAGTTCTTC; cdr3_aa: CASSRGRIYNEQFF
cdr3_length: 14; d_call: TRBD2; clone_size: many; v_call: TRBV6-6; j_call: TRBJ2-5; cdr3_nt: TGTGCCAGCAGTTACGGGGGGGTTCAAGAGACCCAGTACTTC; cdr3_aa: CASSYGGVQETQYF
cdr3_length: 17; d_call: TRBD1; clone_size: -; v_call: TRBV7-2; j_call: TRBJ1-2; cdr3_nt: TGTGCCAGCAGCTCCATCCGGGACAGAACCGATGCCTATGGCTACACCTTC; cdr3_aa: CASSSIRDRTDAYGYTF
cdr3_length: 15; d_call: -; clone_size: many; v_call: TRBV4-2; j_call: TRBJ1-5; cdr3_nt: TGTGCCAGCAGCCAAGATCGGGGGGCGCGTCGGCCCCAGCATTTT; cdr3_aa: CASSQDRGARRPQHF
cdr3_length: 16; d_call: -; clone_size: few; v_call: TRBV28; j_call: TRBJ1-5; cdr3_nt: TGTGCCAGCAGTTGGAGGGGGGGCGGAAACAATCAGCCCCAGCATTTT; cdr3_aa: CASSWRGGGNNQPQHF
cdr3_length: 15; d_call: -; clone_size: many; v_call: TRBV5-6; j_call: TRBJ2-1; cdr3_nt: TGTGCCAGCAGCTTGGTCAGGAACCTGGACAATGAGCAGTTCTTC; cdr3_aa: CASSLVRNLDNEQFF
cdr3_length: 15; d_call: TRBD1; clone_size: many; v_call: TRBV7-2; j_call: TRBJ2-1; cdr3_nt: TGTGCCAGCAGCTCAGCCGGGACAGGGGCGTATGAGCAGTTCTTC; cdr3_aa: CASSSAGTGAYEQFF
cdr3_length: 14; d_call: TRBD2; clone_size: many; v_call: TRBV20-1; j_call: TRBJ2-5; cdr3_nt: TGCAGTGCTAGGTTTAGCGGGGGACAAGAGACCCAGTACTTC; cdr3_aa: CSARFSGGQETQYF
cdr3_length: 15; d_call: TRBD2; clone_size: many; v_call: TRBV20-1; j_call: TRBJ2-3; cdr3_nt: TGCAGTGCTGACAAACGGGGGGGTAGCACAGATACGCAGTATTTT; cdr3_aa: CSADKRGGSTDTQYF
cdr3_length: 15; d_call: TRBD2; clone_size: many; v_call: TRBV15; j_call: TRBJ2-5; cdr3_nt: TGTGCCACCAGCAGCGGGACTAGCGGGGGTGAGACCCAGTACTTC; cdr3_aa: CATSSGTSGGETQYF
cdr3_length: 15; d_call: -; clone_size: many; v_call: TRBV5-1; j_call: TRBJ1-1; cdr3_nt: TGCGCCAGCAGCTGGATTGACAGAATGAACACTGAAGCTTTCTTT; cdr3_aa: CASSWIDRMNTEAFF
cdr3_length: 15; d_call: -; clone_size: -; v_call: TRBV5-1; j_call: TRBJ2-1; cdr3_nt: TGCGCCAACAGTGAAGTCAGCCTGGAGGGAGAGACCCAGTTCTTC; cdr3_aa: CANSEVSLEGETQFF
cdr3_length: 11; d_call: -; clone_size: -; v_call: TRBV20-1; j_call: TRBJ1-1; cdr3_nt: TGCAGTGCTAGACAGGTCTCTGAAGCTTTCTTT; cdr3_aa: CSARQVSEAFF
cdr3_length: 17; d_call: TRBD2; clone_size: many; v_call: TRBV6-5; j_call: TRBJ2-5; cdr3_nt: TGTGCCAGCAGTGACTCCCTCCTAGCGGGGGGCCGGGCGGCCCAGTACTTC; cdr3_aa: CASSDSLLAGGRAAQYF
cdr3_length: 16; d_call: -; clone_size: -; v_call: TRBV5-1; j_call: TRBJ2-7; cdr3_nt: TGCGCCAGCAGCTGGCCGGGACTGACACAATCCTACGAGCAGTACTTC; cdr3_aa: CASSWPGLTQSYEQYF
cdr3_length: 16; d_call: -; clone_size: many; v_call: TRBV10-3; j_call: TRBJ2-7; cdr3_nt: TGTGCCATCAGTGAGCGCTCCATGGACAGTTTCCACGAGCAGTACTTC; cdr3_aa: CAISERSMDSFHEQYF
cdr3_length: 15; d_call: -; clone_size: many; v_call: TRBV9; j_call: TRBJ2-1; cdr3_nt: TGTGCCAGCAGCGTAGTACCTACGGAGTACAATGAGCAGTTCTTC; cdr3_aa: CASSVVPTEYNEQFF
cdr3_length: 13; d_call: TRBD1; clone_size: -; v_call: TRBV6-5; j_call: TRBJ1-4; cdr3_nt: TGTGCCAGCAGTCCGGCGACAGGGCGAAAACCGTTTTTT; cdr3_aa: CASSPATGRKPFF
cdr3_length: 16; d_call: TRBD2; clone_size: once; v_call: TRBV7-2; j_call: TRBJ2-1; cdr3_nt: TGTGCCAGCAGCCTGGGGACTAGCGGGAAATACAATGAGCAGTTCTTC; cdr3_aa: CASSLGTSGKYNEQFF
cdr3_length: 14; d_call: TRBD1; clone_size: -; v_call: TRBV20-1; j_call: TRBJ2-7; cdr3_nt: TGCAGTGCTAGAGATGCACAGGGGTCCTACGAGCAGTACTTC; cdr3_aa: CSARDAQGSYEQYF
cdr3_length: 13; d_call: -; clone_size: once; v_call: TRBV7-2; j_call: TRBJ2-5; cdr3_nt: TGTGCCAGCAGCTTCGCAGGGCAAGAGACCCAGTACTTC; cdr3_aa: CASSFAGQETQYF
cdr3_length: 15; d_call: -; clone_size: -; v_call: TRBV2; j_call: TRBJ1-1; cdr3_nt: TGTGCCAGCAGACCCCCAGGCGGAGGGAACACTGAAGCTTTCTTT; cdr3_aa: CASRPPGGGNTEAFF
cdr3_length: 14; d_call: -; clone_size: -; v_call: TRBV2; j_call: TRBJ1-2; cdr3_nt: TGTGCCAGCAAAGCCGACCGCGGGGGACGGGGCTACACCTTC; cdr3_aa: CASKADRGGRGYTF